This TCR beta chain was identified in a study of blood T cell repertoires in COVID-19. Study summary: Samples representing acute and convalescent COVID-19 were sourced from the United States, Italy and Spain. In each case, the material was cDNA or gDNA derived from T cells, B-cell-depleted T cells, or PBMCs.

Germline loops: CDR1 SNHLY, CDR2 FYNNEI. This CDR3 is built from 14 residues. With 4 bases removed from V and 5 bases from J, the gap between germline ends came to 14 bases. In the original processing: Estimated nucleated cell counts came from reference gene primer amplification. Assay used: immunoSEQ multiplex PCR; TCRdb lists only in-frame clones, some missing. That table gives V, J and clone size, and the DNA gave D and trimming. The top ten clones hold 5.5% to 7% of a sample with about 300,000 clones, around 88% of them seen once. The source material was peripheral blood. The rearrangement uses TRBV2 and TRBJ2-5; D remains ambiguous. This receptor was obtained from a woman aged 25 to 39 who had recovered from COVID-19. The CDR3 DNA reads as TGTGCCAGCAGTGCACAGACCCCATGGGAGACCCAGTACTTC. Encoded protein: CASSAQTPWETQYF.